The sequence of this T cell receptor beta chain was determined in a study of blood T cell repertoires in COVID-19. TCRdb keeps only in-frame clones here, not all; method: immunoSEQ multiplex PCR. Of 50,000 or so clones listed, less than 90% were seen once; the top ten hold around a quarter. Source material: peripheral blood. The receptor comes from a human donor in a cohort sampled during active COVID-19.

This CDR3 is CASSQQQARNTEAFF. The CDR3 DNA is TGTGCCAGCAGCCAACAACAGGCCAGGAACACTGAAGCTTTCTTT. The chain uses TRBV3-1 (or the pseudogene TRBV3-2) and TRBJ1-1; D might be TRBD1 (5 bases). Trimming took off 2 bases at V and 1 base at J, with 11 bases between the two ends. Germline V gene lookup returns CDR1 LGHDT and CDR2 YNNKEL (reference sequence). The CDR3 covers 15 residues.